This TCR beta chain was observed in a study of blood T cells in healthy people across ages (dated by TCRdb to about 2015). Broadly, across the study: In model experiments, template switching captured about one uniquely barcoded TCR beta cDNA molecule for every two T cells. Using deep sequencing normalized with unique cDNA molecular identifiers, the study measured how TCR beta repertoire diversity changes with age. Four age groups were formed from the donors: young (average around 15 years), middle-aged (around 40), aged (under 70) and long-lived (roughly 81). To avoid experimental bias, donors of different ages were spread randomly across the sequencing lanes. For two donors (one aged 18 to 30 and one aged 80 or older), the study analyzed two additional independent replicas of 1 million unique cDNA reads from the same blood draw. Results and caveats for the whole study, not just this receptor: The percentage of naive T cells measured by flow cytometry correlated strongly with observed TCR beta diversity. As age increased, observed TCR beta diversity per million T cells dropped in a roughly linear way, and a significant reduction was already evident by age 40. Because donor CMV infection status was unknown, age-related changes in expanded clonotypes were potentially confounded. Because profiling used bulk unsorted PBMCs, naive and antigen-experienced compartments could not be compared conclusively. The long-lived group showed more naive CD4+ T cells, fewer expanded clones and increased TCR diversity than the aged group, suggesting age selection. Estimates of total diversity based on one million sequenced T cells were regarded as lower bounds and as underestimates.

Systemically healthy Caucasian individuals from Russia, 39 in total and aged about 6 to 100 years, were included as donors. Roughly 9 milliliters of peripheral blood were drawn from each donor into EDTA-treated Vacutainer tubes. Ficoll-Paque density-gradient centrifugation was used to isolate PBMCs, with at least 7 million per sample. Trizol reagent was used to extract total RNA from PBMCs, with at least 5.5 micrograms per sample. Naive CD45RAhigh/CD27high T cell percentages were measured by flow cytometry on a PBMC aliquot from every donor. Per the germline V gene, MGHRA is the CDR1 and YSYEKL is the CDR2. Spanning cysteine to phenylalanine, the CDR3 consists of 19 amino acids. The only DNA kept is the CDR3, 57 bases in frame from the first base. At the junction V is shortened by 3 bases and J by 3 bases; bases outside the gene matches: 11. Points on this clonotype: Its cognate antigen has yet to be identified. Base qualities are not provided; no much larger clone lies one nucleotide away.

The library was made by 5' RACE. The listed sequencing device is Illumina HiSeq 2500. A second PCR of about 7 to 12 cycles was run with a J-beta primer mix and a sample-barcoded 5' primer. A template-switch 5' adaptor carrying 12 random nucleotides introduced a unique molecular identifier onto each TCR beta cDNA molecule. Each sample yielded at least 3 million CDR3-containing paired-end reads. The Mint cDNA synthesis kit, primed by a TRBC-specific oligonucleotide, was used to synthesize first-strand cDNA from all RNA. Following uracil-DNA glycosylase treatment, a first 18-cycle PCR with universal primers M1SS and BC2_uni_R was performed on all cDNA. Per the source publication's procedure: Normalization of each sample was performed by random selection of 1 million high-quality reads, each carrying a distinct molecular identifier. Reads sharing molecular identifiers were discarded rather than binned into consensus sequences. MiTCR, run with a Q25 quality threshold and the strictest error-elimination algorithm, handled CDR3 identification, clonotype clustering and error correction. Lower-bound total TCR beta diversity was estimated with a nonparametric unseen species model using Euler transformation. Using fastp at Q25 and MiXCR, TCRdb reprocessed the public reads and kept productive beta chains. One record per CDR3 amino acid sequence lists the most common genes and DNA. In this record, the V and J calls reflect TCRdb's handling and not the investigators' own analysis. This sample comprises roughly 1.6 million distinct CDR3 sequences, about 31% of them detected only once. The ten largest clones add up to 11% of the sample.

The rearranged segments are TRBV4-1 and TRBJ2-5, with 15 bases matching TRBD2. The receptor's source is a woman aged 25-40 years in good health. The sample taken for sequencing was blood. The CDR3 is CASSHRRTSGGAGEETQYF. In nucleotide form, the sequence is TGCGCCAGCAGCCATCGACGGACTAGCGGGGGGGCCGGAGAAGAGACCCAGTACTTC.